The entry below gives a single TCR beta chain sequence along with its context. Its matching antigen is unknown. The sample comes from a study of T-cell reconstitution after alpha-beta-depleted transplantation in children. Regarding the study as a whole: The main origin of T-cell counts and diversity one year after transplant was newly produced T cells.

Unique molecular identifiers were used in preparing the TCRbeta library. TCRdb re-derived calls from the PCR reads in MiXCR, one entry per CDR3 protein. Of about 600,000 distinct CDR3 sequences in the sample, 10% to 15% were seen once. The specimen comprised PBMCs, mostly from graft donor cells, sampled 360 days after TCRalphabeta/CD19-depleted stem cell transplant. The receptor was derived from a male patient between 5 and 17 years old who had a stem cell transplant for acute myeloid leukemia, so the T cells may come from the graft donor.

CDR3 nucleotides: TGTGCCAGCAGTTTTGGACGTAGGAGCTCCTATAATTCACCCCTCCACTTT. Protein product: CASSFGRRSSYNSPLHF. V and J are TRBV28 and TRBJ1-6; no clear D gene. The germline V gene has CDR1 MDHEN and CDR2 SYDVKM. This CDR3 has 17 residues. Trimming stripped 3 bases from V and 0 bases from J, with 12 bases between.